The entry below describes one TCR beta chain. The CDR3 totals 18 residues. Per germline, CDR1 LNHDA and CDR2 SQIVND (reference sequence). The ends were cut back, 5 bases at V and 2 bases at J, with 21 bases in the middle. The data are from a study of blood T cell repertoires in COVID-19. Across the whole study: From T cells, B-cell-depleted T cells, or PBMCs came the material, which was cDNA or gDNA.

In the study's own analysis: From reference gene primer amplification, estimates of nucleated cell counts were derived. Sequencing used immunoSEQ multiplex PCR; TCRdb keeps in-frame clones, though not all of them. V and J calls and clone size follow that table, whereas D and trimming were derived from the DNA. The table includes 150,000 or so clones, approximately 80% detected once. V usage is TRBV19 and J usage is TRBJ2-2; D perhaps matches TRBD1 (6 bases). The TCR sequence derives from a woman aged 80 or over with active or convalescent COVID-19. Sequenced input: peripheral blood. CDR3 residues: CASSPLVGDNINTGELFF. The CDR3 DNA sequence: TGTGCCAGTAGTCCACTCGTCGGGGACAACATAAACACCGGGGAGCTGTTTTTT.